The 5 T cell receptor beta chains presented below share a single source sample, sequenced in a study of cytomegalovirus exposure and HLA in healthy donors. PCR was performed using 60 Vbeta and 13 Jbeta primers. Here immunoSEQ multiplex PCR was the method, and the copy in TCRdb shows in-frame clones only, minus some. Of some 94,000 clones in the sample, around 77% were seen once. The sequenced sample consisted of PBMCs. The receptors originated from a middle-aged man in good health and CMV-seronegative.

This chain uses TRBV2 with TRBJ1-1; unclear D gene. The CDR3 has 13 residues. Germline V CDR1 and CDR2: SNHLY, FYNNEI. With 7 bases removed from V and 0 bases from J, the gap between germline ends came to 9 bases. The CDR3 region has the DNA TGTGCCAGCACCCGCGGGGTGAACACTGAAGCTTTCTTT. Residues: CASTRGVNTEAFF.

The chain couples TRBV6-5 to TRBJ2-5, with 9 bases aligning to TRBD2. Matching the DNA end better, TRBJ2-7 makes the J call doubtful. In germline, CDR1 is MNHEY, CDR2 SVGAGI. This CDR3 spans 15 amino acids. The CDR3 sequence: CASSYGGTSFYEQYF. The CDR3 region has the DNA TGTGCCAGCAGTTACGGGGGGACTAGCTTCTACGAGCAGTACTTC.

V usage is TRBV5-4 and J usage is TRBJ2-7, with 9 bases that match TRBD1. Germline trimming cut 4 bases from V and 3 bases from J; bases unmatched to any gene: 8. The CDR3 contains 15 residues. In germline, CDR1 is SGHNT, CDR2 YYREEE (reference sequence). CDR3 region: CASSDRTGVIYEQYF. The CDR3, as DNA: TGTGCCAGCAGCGATAGGACAGGGGTGATCTACGAGCAGTACTTC.

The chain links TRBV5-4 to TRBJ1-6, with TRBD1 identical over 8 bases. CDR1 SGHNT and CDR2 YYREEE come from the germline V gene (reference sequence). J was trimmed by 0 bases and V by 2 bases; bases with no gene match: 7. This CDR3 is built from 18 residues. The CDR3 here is CASSFGQGPSSYNSPLHF. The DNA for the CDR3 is TGTGCCAGCAGCTTCGGACAGGGACCGAGCTCCTATAATTCACCCCTCCACTTT.

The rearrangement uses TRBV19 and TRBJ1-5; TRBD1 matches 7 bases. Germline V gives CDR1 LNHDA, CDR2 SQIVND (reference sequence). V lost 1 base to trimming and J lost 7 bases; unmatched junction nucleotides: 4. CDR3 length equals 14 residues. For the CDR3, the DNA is TGTGCCAGTAGTATAGGACAGGGAATCCAGCCCCAGCATTTT. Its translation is CASSIGQGIQPQHF.